This T cell receptor (beta chain) was captured in a study of blood T cells in healthy people across ages. Study summary: Capturing about one barcoded beta molecule per two T cells was achieved by template switching. Study findings and constraints: Conclusively comparing naive with antigen-experienced cells was impossible with unsorted PBMCs.

Of note for this clonotype: What it binds is not known.

V lost 1 base to trimming and J lost 4 bases; unmatched junction nucleotides: 5. The CDR3 consists of 16 residues. Germline loops: CDR1 MNHEY, CDR2 SMNVEV (reference sequence). Next came a second PCR, run for about 6 to 12 cycles, which used a sample-barcoded 5' primer along with a J-beta primer mix. MiXCR, run by TCRdb on the 5' RACE reads, gives a single entry per CDR3 protein. This sample has about 1.5 million distinct CDR3 sequences, with about 42% found just once. The chain couples TRBV27 to TRBJ2-2; 8 bases are a match to TRBD2. Sequenced sample: blood. The clonotype was recovered from a woman under 30 in good health. CDR3 amino acids: CASSLYLAGSTGELFF. CDR3 DNA: TGTGCCAGCAGTTTATACCTAGCGGGCTCCACCGGGGAGCTGTTTTTT.